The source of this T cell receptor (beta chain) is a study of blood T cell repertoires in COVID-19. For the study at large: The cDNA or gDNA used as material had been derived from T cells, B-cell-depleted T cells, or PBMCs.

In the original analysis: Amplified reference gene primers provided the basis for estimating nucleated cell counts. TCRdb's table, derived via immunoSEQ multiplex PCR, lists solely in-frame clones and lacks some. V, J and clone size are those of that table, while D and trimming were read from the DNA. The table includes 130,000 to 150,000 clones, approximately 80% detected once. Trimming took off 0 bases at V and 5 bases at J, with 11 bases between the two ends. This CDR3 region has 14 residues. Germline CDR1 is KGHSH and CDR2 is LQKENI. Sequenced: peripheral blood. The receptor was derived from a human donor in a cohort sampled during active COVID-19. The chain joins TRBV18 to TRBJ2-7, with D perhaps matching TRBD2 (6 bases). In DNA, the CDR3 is TGTGCCAGCTCACCACCCCCCGGAGGGAACGAGCAGTACTTC. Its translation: CASSPPPGGNEQYF.